This T cell receptor beta chain derives from a study of control samples from healthy donors and cancer patients. Per germline, CDR1 SNHLY and CDR2 FYNNEI. The junction had 5 bases not matched to a gene; V was cut back by 3 bases and J by 4 bases. The CDR3 spans 15 residues. The protocol was immunoSEQ multiplex PCR, while the TCRdb copy is restricted to in-frame clones and leaves out a portion. The data show tens of thousands of clones, with approximately 87% seen just once and 25% to 35% held by the top ten. The source of this sequence is a man over 45 in good health. The chain is built from TRBV2 and TRBJ2-1; 8 bases agree with TRBD2. Source material: blood. The DNA of the CDR3 is TGTGCCAGCAGTGATGAGACTAGCGTATACAATGAGCAGTTCTTC. It specifies CASSDETSVYNEQFF.